One sample yielded the 23 T cell receptor beta chains listed below, sequenced in a study of tumor-infiltrating lymphocytes in localized non-small cell lung cancer. Generated by immunoSEQ multiplex PCR, the TCRdb table keeps only in-frame clones and is missing some. The sample contains some 9,300 clones, about 78% of which appear only once. The sequenced sample consisted of lung tumor tissue. The receptor source for this set is a human donor with non-small cell lung cancer.

The genes are TRBV7-2 and TRBJ2-7; TRBD2 agrees at 14 bases. Trimming removed 3 bases from V and 3 bases from J; junction bases left unmatched: 1. The CDR3 loop spans 15 amino acids. Germline V lookup: CDR1 SGHTA, CDR2 FQGNSA. The CDR3 DNA reads as TGTGCCAGCAGCTTCGGACTAGCGGGAGGCTACGAGCAGTACTTC. Its protein product is CASSFGLAGGYEQYF.

This clone was observed a single time. This rearrangement joins TRBV5-4 to TRBJ2-5; D unclear. CDR1 and CDR2 (germline): SGHNT, YYREEE (reference sequence). The CDR3 has 15 residues. The V and J ends lost 0 bases and 1 base respectively, with 10 bases between them. The CDR3 DNA reads TGTGCCAGCAGCTTGGCAGGACGGCTCCAAGAGACCCAGTACTTC. Amino acid sequence: CASSLAGRLQETQYF.

The chain links TRBV19 to TRBJ1-2; a possible D gene is TRBD1 (5 bases). Germline V lookup: CDR1 LNHDA, CDR2 SQIVND (reference sequence). The CDR3 runs to 15 residues. Trimming stripped 3 bases from V and 8 bases from J, with 19 bases between. The CDR3 protein is CASSIVQGGSGGYTF. CDR3 bases: TGTGCCAGTAGTATCGTGCAGGGAGGGTCGGGCGGCTACACCTTC.

CDR3 region: CASSLTGYGEKLFF. CDR3 nucleotides: TGTGCCAGCAGCTTGACAGGGTATGGTGAAAAACTGTTTTTT. J is TRBJ1-4 and V is TRBV7-6; 7 bases fit TRBD1. This CDR3 contains 14 residues. Trimming took 3 bases from V and 7 from J; bases not matched to a gene: 5. CDR1 is SGHVS and CDR2 is FNYEAQ in the germline V gene.

V is TRBV7-9 and J is TRBJ2-2; D ambiguous. This CDR3 comprises 14 residues. V lost 1 base, J lost 2 bases, and 5 bases lay in between. Germline V gene data show CDR1 as SEHNR and CDR2 as FQNEAQ (reference sequence). CDR3 DNA sequence: TGTGCCAGCAGCTTAGGTGTTAACACCGGGGAGCTGTTTTTT. This codes for CASSLGVNTGELFF.

This chain connects TRBV15 to TRBJ1-5; 10 nucleotides match TRBD1. Germline lookup yields CDR1 LNHNV and CDR2 YYDKDF (reference sequence). The CDR3 runs to 15 residues. V shed 0 bases and J 6 bases; nucleotides not matched to a gene: 2. The CDR3 loop is CATSRDRTGGQPQHF. Written as DNA, the CDR3 is TGTGCCACCAGCAGAGATCGGACAGGGGGTCAGCCCCAGCATTTT.

CDR3 nucleotides: TGTGCCGCTGGGAGACAGGGGTTTGTTGATACGCAGTATTTT. Protein product: CAAGRQGFVDTQYF. The chain links TRBV19 to TRBJ2-3, with 8 bases aligning to TRBD1. The CDR3 has 14 residues. Germline V CDR1 and CDR2: LNHDA, SQIVND (reference sequence). V was clipped by 11 bases and J by 6 bases; unmatched bases: 13.

CDR3 bases: TGTGCTAGTGGGGGGAGGGTCGTCGGCACCGGGGAGCTGTTTTTT. Translation: CASGGRVVGTGELFF. The chain joins TRBV12-5 to TRBJ2-2; 7 nucleotides line up with TRBD2. The CDR3 has 15 residues. Germline trimming cut 6 bases from V and 4 bases from J; bases unmatched to any gene: 8. CDR1 LGHNT and CDR2 FRNRAP come from the germline V gene.

This chain joins TRBV15 and TRBJ1-5; D call uncertain. CDR3 length: 15 residues. Looked up from germline, CDR1 is LNHNV and CDR2 is YYDKDF (reference sequence). V was clipped by 0 bases and J by 3 bases, with 9 bases between them. CDR3 residues: CATSRDGGPNQPQHF. Here the CDR3 DNA reads TGTGCCACCAGCAGAGATGGAGGCCCCAATCAGCCCCAGCATTTT.

This rearrangement joins TRBV19 to TRBJ1-2, with D possibly being TRBD1 (5 bases). Germline lookup yields CDR1 LNHDA and CDR2 SQIVND (reference sequence). The CDR3 loop spans 14 amino acids. The V end lost 1 base, the J end lost 8 bases, and 14 bases lay between the germline ends. The CDR3 sequence: CASSIGEGLRGYTF. Written as DNA, the CDR3 is TGTGCCAGTAGTATAGGGGAGGGACTGCGGGGCTACACCTTC.

The chain links TRBV5-1 to TRBJ2-3; D remains ambiguous. The V end was cut by 0 bases, the J end by 6 bases, with 8 bases between. The CDR3 is made up of 13 amino acids. In germline, CDR1 is SGHRS, CDR2 YFSETQ. Here the CDR3 DNA reads TGCGCCAGCAGCTTGGGTTTGTGGGATACGCAGTATTTT. This encodes CASSLGLWDTQYF. Combining the CDR3 with reference TRBV5-1 and TRBJ2-3 gives the whole variable domain KAGVTQTPRYLIKTRGQQVTLSCSPISGHRSVSWYQQTPGQGLQFLFEYFSETQRNKGNFPGRFSGRQFSNSRSEMNVSTLELGDSALYLCASSLGLWDTQYFGPGTRLTVL.

The chain couples TRBV6-5 to TRBJ1-2, with TRBD1 matching 8 bases. The CDR3 sequence is 15 residues long. J lost 2 bases, V lost 6 bases, and 8 bases had no gene match. Germline-derived CDR1 and CDR2 are MNHEY and SVGAGI. The CDR3 DNA reads TGTGCCAGCAGAAAACCAGGGGGCGCGAACTATGGCTACACCTTC. Translating gives CASRKPGGANYGYTF.

V usage is TRBV29-1 and J usage is TRBJ2-7; no firm D call. Germline V CDR1 and CDR2: SQVTM, ANQGSEA. The CDR3 has 14 amino acids. Trimming pared 6 bases from V and 2 bases from J, leaving 17 bases between. The CDR3 bases are TGCAGCGTATCCCAGAAGGGTAGGGCCTACGAGCAGTACTTC. Its protein is CSVSQKGRAYEQYF.

V usage is TRBV30 and J usage is TRBJ1-2, with 8 nucleotides matching TRBD1. This CDR3 spans 15 amino acids. Germline-derived CDR1 and CDR2 are GTSNPN and SVGIG (reference sequence). Trimming at V came to 2 bases and at J to 5 bases, leaving 10 bases not matched to a gene. The CDR3 sequence: CAWSSKGQALYGYTF. The CDR3 DNA sequence: TGTGCCTGGAGTTCTAAGGGACAGGCCCTTTATGGCTACACCTTC.

In DNA, the CDR3 is TGTGCCAGCAGCTCGGACGGGGGGTCAGGAGAGACCCAGTACTTC. Its translation: CASSSDGGSGETQYF. The gene calls are TRBV5-8 and TRBJ2-5; 7 bases agree with TRBD2. The CDR3 length is 15 residues. The germline gives CDR1 SGHTS, CDR2 YDEGEE. Losses at the gene ends were 3 bases for V and 4 bases for J; bases not matched to a gene: 9.

This chain connects TRBV27 to TRBJ2-2; D is tentatively TRBD1 or TRBD2 (5 bases each). The CDR3 spans 16 residues. Trimming left V 5 bases short and J 0 bases short, with 13 bases between. Germline CDR1 is MNHEY and CDR2 is SMNVEV (reference sequence). CDR3 loop: CASSGGRTPNTGELFF. CDR3 DNA: TGTGCCAGCAGTGGGGGACGGACCCCGAACACCGGGGAGCTGTTTTTT.

The chain joins TRBV19 to TRBJ1-1; unclear D gene. This CDR3 spans 14 amino acids. Germline CDR1 reads LNHDA; CDR2 reads SQIVND (reference sequence). The V end lost 1 base, the J end lost 1 base, and 7 bases lay between the germline ends. The CDR3 protein is CASSIAAANTEAFF. CDR3 in DNA: TGTGCCAGTAGTATAGCGGCAGCGAACACTGAAGCTTTCTTT.

The chain links TRBV15 to TRBJ2-3; TRBD2 agrees at 7 bases. The CDR3 consists of 15 residues. J gave up 2 bases and V 5 bases, and 7 bases lay outside the gene matches. CDR1 LNHNV and CDR2 YYDKDF come from the germline V gene (reference sequence). The CDR3 loop is CATSASGVTTDTQYF. The CDR3 DNA sequence: TGTGCCACCAGCGCCAGCGGGGTAACCACAGATACGCAGTATTTT.

The chain is built from TRBV14 and TRBJ2-3, with TRBD1 as a possible D gene (5 bases). The ends were cut back, 0 bases at V and 8 bases at J, with 6 bases in the middle. Looked up from germline, CDR1 is SGHDN and CDR2 is FVKESK. This CDR3 contains 12 residues. The CDR3 nucleotides are TGTGCCAGCAGCCAAGATAGGGGTACGCAGTATTTT. Translating gives CASSQDRGTQYF.

The chain uses TRBV18 and TRBJ1-5; D might be TRBD1 (6 bases). The germline V and J ends were trimmed by 3 bases and 10 bases, with 19 bases remaining between them. Germline V gene lookup returns CDR1 KGHSH and CDR2 LQKENI. There are 15 residues in the CDR3. The CDR3 DNA is TGTGCCAGCTCACCCAGGGAGAGGGGGATGATTCCCCAGCATTTT. Its protein is CASSPRERGMIPQHF.

By sample share, this clone is medium-sized (0.01 to 0.1%). V usage is TRBV4-1 and J usage is TRBJ1-1, with D possibly being TRBD1 (5 bases). This CDR3 has 16 amino acids. V lost 4 bases, J lost 4 bases, and 19 bases lay in between. Germline V gene sequence: CDR1 MGHRA, CDR2 YSYEKL. The CDR3 DNA follows: TGCGCCAGCAGCCCTCGGACATCCGCGGCCAGCACTGAAGCTTTCTTT. It specifies CASSPRTSAASTEAFF.

This chain joins TRBV14 and TRBJ2-1; 7 nucleotides line up with TRBD2. Trimming removed 4 bases from V and 8 bases from J; junction bases left unmatched: 5. The CDR3 has 13 residues. The V gene's germline CDR1 is SGHDN and CDR2 FVKESK. The DNA of the CDR3 is TGTGCCAGCAGCCCCCAGACTAGCCATGAGCAGTTCTTC. Its translation: CASSPQTSHEQFF.

Here the CDR3 DNA reads TGTGCCAGTAGCCCCTCTGGGGCCAACGTCCTGACTTTC. Protein sequence: CASSPSGANVLTF. V gene TRBV19 combines with J gene TRBJ2-6, with D uncertain. The CDR3 runs to 13 residues. Germline CDR1 is LNHDA and CDR2 is SQIVND (reference sequence). Trimming removed 6 bases from V and 0 bases from J, with 3 bases in between.